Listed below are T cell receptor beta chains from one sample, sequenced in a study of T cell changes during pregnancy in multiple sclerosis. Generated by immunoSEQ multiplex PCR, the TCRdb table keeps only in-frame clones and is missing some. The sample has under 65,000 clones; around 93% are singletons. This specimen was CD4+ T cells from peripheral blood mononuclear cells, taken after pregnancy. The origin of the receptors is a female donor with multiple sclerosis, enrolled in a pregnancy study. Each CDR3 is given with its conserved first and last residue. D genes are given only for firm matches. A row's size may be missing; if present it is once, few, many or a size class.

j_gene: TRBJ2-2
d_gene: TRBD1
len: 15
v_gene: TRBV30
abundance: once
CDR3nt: TGTGCCTGGCGGCGACAGGGTGCGAGCACCGGGGAGCTGTTTTTT
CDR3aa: CAWRRQGASTGELFF

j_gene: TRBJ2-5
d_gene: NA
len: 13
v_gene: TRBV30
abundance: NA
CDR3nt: TGTGCCTCCCGGGTCGACGGTATGCAGACCCAGTACTTC
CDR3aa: CASRVDGMQTQYF

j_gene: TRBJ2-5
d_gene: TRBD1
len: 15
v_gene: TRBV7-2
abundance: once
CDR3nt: TGTGCCAGCAGCGGGACAGGGGGCGTCCAAGAGACCCAGTACTTC
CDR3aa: CASSGTGGVQETQYF

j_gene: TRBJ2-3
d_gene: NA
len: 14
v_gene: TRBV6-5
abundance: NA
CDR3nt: TGTGCCAGCAGGGCGACATGGCTCACAGATACGCAGTATTTT
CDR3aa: CASRATWLTDTQYF

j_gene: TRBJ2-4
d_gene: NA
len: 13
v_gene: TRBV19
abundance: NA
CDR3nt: TGTGCCAGTAGGGTGCACAGTTCCAACATTCAGTACTTC
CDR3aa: CASRVHSSNIQYF

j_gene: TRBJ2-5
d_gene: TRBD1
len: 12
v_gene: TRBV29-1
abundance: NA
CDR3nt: TGCAGCGCCCCGGACAGGGAAGAGACCCAGTACTTC
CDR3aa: CSAPDREETQYF

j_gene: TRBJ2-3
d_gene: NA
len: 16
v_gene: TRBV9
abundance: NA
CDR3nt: TGTGCCAGCAGCGTAGTGCCGGGTCGTAGCACAGATACGCAGTATTTT
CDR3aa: CASSVVPGRSTDTQYF

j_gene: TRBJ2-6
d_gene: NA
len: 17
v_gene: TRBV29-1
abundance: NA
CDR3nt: TGCAGCGTTGGAAGGTCGACAGGTAGCTCTGGGGCCAACGTCCTGACTTTC
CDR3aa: CSVGRSTGSSGANVLTF

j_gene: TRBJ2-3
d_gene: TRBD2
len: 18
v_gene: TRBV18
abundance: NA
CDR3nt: TGTGCCAGCTCACCACCACTTGGGCAGCGGGGGGGCGTAAATACGCAGTATTTT
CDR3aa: CASSPPLGQRGGVNTQYF

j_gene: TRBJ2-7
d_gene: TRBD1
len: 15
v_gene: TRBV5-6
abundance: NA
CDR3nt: TGTGCCAGCAGCTTGCAACTACAGGGGATAAACGAGCAGTACTTC
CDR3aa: CASSLQLQGINEQYF

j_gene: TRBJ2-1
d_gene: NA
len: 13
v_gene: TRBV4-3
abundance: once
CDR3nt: TGCGCCAGCAGCCAAGAGAGGGACAATGAGCAGTTCTTC
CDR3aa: CASSQERDNEQFF

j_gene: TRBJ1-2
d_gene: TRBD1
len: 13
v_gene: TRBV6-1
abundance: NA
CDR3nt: TGTGCCAGCAGTGGACAGGGACTCTATGGCTACACCTTC
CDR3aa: CASSGQGLYGYTF

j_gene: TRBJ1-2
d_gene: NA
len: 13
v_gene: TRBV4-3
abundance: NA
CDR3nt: TGCGCCAGCAGCCAAGATCTCGGAGGTGGCTACACCTTC
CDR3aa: CASSQDLGGGYTF

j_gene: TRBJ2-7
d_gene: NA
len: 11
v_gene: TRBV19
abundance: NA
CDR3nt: TGTGCCAGTAGTAGCCCGGACGAGCAGTACTTC
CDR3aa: CASSSPDEQYF

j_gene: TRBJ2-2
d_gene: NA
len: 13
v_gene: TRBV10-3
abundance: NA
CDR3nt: TGTGCCATCAGTGAGCAGAACACCGGGGAGCTGTTTTTT
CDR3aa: CAISEQNTGELFF

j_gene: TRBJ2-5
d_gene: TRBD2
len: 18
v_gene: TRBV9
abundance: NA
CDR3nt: TGTGCCAGCGGGGACACGAGCGGGGGGGCCTTATGGGCCGAGACCCAGTACTTC
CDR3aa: CASGDTSGGALWAETQYF

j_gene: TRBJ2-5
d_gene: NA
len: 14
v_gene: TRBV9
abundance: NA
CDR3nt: TGTGCCAGCAGCGTGCGGACAGACCAAGAGACCCAGTACTTC
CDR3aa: CASSVRTDQETQYF

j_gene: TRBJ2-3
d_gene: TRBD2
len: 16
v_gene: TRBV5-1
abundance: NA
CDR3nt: TGCGCCAGCAGCTACGTAACTAGCGGGGGAACAGATACGCAGTATTTT
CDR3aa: CASSYVTSGGTDTQYF